This entry describes one TCR beta chain. Its antigen is still unknown. Measured with immunoSEQ multiplex PCR; TCRdb has only the in-frame clones, and not every one. Altogether 55,000 to 75,000 clones are present, around 87% being singletons, with the ten largest covering 1.5% to 2%. The source of the sample is a study of CD4 T cells in relation to SARS-CoV-2 and coronaviruses. At the level of the study: The restricting HLA molecule for shared crossreactive spike epitopes was mapped.

The study's findings and limits: Compared with monoreactive clones, crossreactive clones showed significantly weaker SARS-CoV-2 expansion. Crossreactivity was assessed only for spike protein, not other viral proteins. Samples before the pandemic and after infection were not matched within any donor.

Unexposed donor CD4+ T cells date from about 2011-2018, before the COVID-19 pandemic. Germline V lookup: CDR1 MNHEY, CDR2 SVGEGT. The germline V and J ends were trimmed by 1 base and 0 bases, with 17 bases remaining between them. The CDR3 consists of 18 residues. The chain carries TRBV6-2 or TRBV6-3 and TRBJ2-3; D possibly matches TRBD1 or TRBD2 (5 bases each). The receptor comes from a human donor in good health. Sample: memory CD4+ T cells from PBMCs. CDR3 protein: CASSYWGRTDTSTDTQYF. The CDR3 coding sequence is TGTGCCAGCAGTTACTGGGGCAGGACTGACACTAGCACAGATACGCAGTATTTT.